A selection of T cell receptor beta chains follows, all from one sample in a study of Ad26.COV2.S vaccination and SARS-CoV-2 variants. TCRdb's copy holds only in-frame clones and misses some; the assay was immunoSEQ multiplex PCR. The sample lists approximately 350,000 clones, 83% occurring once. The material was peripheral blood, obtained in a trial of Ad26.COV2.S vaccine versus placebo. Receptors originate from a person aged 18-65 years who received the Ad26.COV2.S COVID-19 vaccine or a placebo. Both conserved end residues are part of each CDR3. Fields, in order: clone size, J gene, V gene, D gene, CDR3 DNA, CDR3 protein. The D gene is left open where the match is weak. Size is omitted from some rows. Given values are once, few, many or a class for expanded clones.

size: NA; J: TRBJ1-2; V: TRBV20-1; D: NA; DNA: TGCAGTGCTAGAAGGGGGGAAGGCTACACCTTC; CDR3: CSARRGEGYTF
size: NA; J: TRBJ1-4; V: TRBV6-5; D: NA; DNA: TGTGCCAGCAGCCCGGGTGAGGAAAAACTGTTTTTT; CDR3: CASSPGEEKLFF
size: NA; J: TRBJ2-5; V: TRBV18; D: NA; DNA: TGTGCCAGCTCACCGGGTTTGCAAGAGACCCAGTACTTC; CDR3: CASSPGLQETQYF
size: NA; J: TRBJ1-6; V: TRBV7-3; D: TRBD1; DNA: TGTGCCAGCAGCTCAGGACAGGCAAATTCACCCCTCCACTTT; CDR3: CASSSGQANSPLHF
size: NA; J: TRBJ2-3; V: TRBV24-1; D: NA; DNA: TGTGCCACCAGTGATGCGACAGGCGGTGTTTTTGGTACGCAGTATTTT; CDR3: CATSDATGGVFGTQYF
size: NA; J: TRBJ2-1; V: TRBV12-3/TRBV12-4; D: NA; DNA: TGTGCCAGCAGCCGGACTGAGCAGTTCTTC; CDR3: CASSRTEQFF
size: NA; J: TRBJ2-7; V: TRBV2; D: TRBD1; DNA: TGTGCCAGCGCCAGACAGGGGATATCCTACGAGCAGTACTTC; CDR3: CASARQGISYEQYF
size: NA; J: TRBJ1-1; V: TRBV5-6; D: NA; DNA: TGTGCCAGCAGCTTGGAAAGGGGTCGCACGGGCTCTGAAGCTTTCTTT; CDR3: CASSLERGRTGSEAFF
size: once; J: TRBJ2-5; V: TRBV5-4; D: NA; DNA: TGTGCCAGCAGCCACCCAGAGAGAGAGACCCAGTACTTC; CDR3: CASSHPERETQYF
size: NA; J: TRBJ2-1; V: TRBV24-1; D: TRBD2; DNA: TGTGCCACCAGTGATCGACGGACTAGTTTCTCCTACAATGAGCAGTTCTTC; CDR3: CATSDRRTSFSYNEQFF
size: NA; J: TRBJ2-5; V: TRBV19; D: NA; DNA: TGTGCCAGTAGGACATCAACCCAAGAGACCCAGTACTTC; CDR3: CASRTSTQETQYF
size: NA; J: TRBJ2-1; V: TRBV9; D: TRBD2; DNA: TGTGCCAGCAGCCCCCGGGGGACTAGCGGTTACAATGAGCAGTTCTTC; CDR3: CASSPRGTSGYNEQFF
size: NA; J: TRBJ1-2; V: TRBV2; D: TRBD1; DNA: TGTGCCAGCAGGGGGAGGGGGCTTAGCTATGGCTACACCTTC; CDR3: CASRGRGLSYGYTF
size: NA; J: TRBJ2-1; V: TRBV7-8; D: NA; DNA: TGTGCCAGCAGCTTAGAGCTCCTAAGGGACGGGTACAATGAGCAGTTCTTC; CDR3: CASSLELLRDGYNEQFF
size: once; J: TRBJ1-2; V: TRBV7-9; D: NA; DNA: TGTGCCAGCAGCTTAACCGGGGACTATGGCTACACCTTC; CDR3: CASSLTGDYGYTF
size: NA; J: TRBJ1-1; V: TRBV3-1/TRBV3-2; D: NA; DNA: TGTGCCAGCAGCCGTGCGGGCAGGGGTTACGTTGAAGCTTTCTTT; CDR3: CASSRAGRGYVEAFF
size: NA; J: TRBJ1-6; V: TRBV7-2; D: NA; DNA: TGTGCCAGCAGCTTAGGGCGGAGCCGCTATAATTCACCCCTCCACTTT; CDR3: CASSLGRSRYNSPLHF
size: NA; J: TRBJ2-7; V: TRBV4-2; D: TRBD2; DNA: TGTGCCAGCAGCCGAGGACTAGCGGGGGGGGATCACGAGCAGTACTTC; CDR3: CASSRGLAGGDHEQYF
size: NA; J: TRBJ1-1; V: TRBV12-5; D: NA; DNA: TGTGCTAGTGCCCCACTGCGGGGGAACACTGAAGCTTTCTTT; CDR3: CASAPLRGNTEAFF
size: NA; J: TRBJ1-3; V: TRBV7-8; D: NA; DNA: TGTGCCAGCAGCTTAGTCGTGGGGCCCGGAAACACCATATATTTT; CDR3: CASSLVVGPGNTIYF
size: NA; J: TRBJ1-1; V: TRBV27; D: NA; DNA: TGTGCCAGCAGTTCCTTGACAGGCAACACTGAAGCTTTCTTT; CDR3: CASSSLTGNTEAFF
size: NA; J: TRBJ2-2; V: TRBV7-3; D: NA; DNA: TGTGCCAGCAGCCGCCGAACCGGGGGAACCGGGGAGCTGTTTTTT; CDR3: CASSRRTGGTGELFF
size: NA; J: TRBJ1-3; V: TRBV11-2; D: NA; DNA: TGTGCCAGCAGCCCTACACCCTTTTCTGGAAACACCATATATTTT; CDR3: CASSPTPFSGNTIYF
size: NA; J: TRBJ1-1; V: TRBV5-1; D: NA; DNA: TGCGCCAGCAGCTCGGAAGGATCGAACACTGAAGCTTTCTTT; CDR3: CASSSEGSNTEAFF
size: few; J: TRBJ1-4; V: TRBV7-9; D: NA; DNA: TGTGCCAGCAGCTTAGTTTGGGGGAGTAATGAAAAACTGTTTTTT; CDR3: CASSLVWGSNEKLFF
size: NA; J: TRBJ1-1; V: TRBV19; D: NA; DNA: TGTGCCAGTAGTATGTCCCAGCATGAAGCTTTCTTT; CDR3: CASSMSQHEAFF
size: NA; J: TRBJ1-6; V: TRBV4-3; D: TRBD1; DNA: TGCGCCAGCAGCCGGGGACAGGGCGGATCACCCCTCCACTTT; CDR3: CASSRGQGGSPLHF
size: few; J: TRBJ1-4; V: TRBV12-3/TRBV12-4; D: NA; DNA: TGTGCCAGCAGTTTAGGTGAAAAACTGTTTTTT; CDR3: CASSLGEKLFF
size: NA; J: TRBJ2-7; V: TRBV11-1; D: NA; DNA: TGTGCCAGCAGCGTCGGGACATCTACCTACGAGCAGTACTTC; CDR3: CASSVGTSTYEQYF
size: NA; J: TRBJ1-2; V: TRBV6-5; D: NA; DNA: TGTGCCAGTTGCTATAGGTTCAACTATGGCTACACCTTC; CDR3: CASCYRFNYGYTF
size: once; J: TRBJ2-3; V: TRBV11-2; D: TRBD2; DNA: TGTGCCAGCAGCTTGGCTAGCGGGAGAGTATATACGCAGTATTTT; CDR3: CASSLASGRVYTQYF
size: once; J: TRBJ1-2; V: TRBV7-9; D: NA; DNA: TGTGCCAGCAGCCCCGAGACAGGATACCCATATGGCTACACCTTC; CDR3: CASSPETGYPYGYTF
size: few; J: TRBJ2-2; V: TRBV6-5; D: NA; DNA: TGTGCCAGCAGTCCAATTACCACGAACACCGGGGAGCTGTTTTTT; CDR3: CASSPITTNTGELFF
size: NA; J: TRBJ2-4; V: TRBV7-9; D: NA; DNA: TGTGCCAACGGAGACTCTCGTAACATTCAGTACTTC; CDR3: CANGDSRNIQYF
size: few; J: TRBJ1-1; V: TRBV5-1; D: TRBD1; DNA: TGCGCCAGCAGCGCGGGACAGGGCTGGGACACTGAAGCTTTCTTT; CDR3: CASSAGQGWDTEAFF
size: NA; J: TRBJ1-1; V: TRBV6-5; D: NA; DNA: TGTGCCAGCTATTATGGGTTGAACACTGAAGCTTTCTTT; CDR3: CASYYGLNTEAFF
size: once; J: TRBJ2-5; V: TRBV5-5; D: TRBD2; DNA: TGTGCCAGCAGCTTGGCTCGGGGGCGGGAGGCCCGAGAGACCCAGTACTTC; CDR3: CASSLARGREARETQYF
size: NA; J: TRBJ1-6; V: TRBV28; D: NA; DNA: TGTGCCAGCAGTTTCCGGGGGGGTAATTCACCCCTCCACTTT; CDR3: CASSFRGGNSPLHF
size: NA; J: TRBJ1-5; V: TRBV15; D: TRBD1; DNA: TGTGCCACCAGCAGACTTCCGGGACAGGGAAGACAGCCCCAGCATTTT; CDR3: CATSRLPGQGRQPQHF
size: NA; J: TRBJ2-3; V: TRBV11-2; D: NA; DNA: TGTGCCAGCAGCCAGACGCGGGGGCGCACAGATACGCAGTATTTT; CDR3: CASSQTRGRTDTQYF
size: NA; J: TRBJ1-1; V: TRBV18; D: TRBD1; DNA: TGTGCCAGCTCCCGGCAACAGGGGTTGGGGGACACTGAAGCTTTCTTT; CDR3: CASSRQQGLGDTEAFF
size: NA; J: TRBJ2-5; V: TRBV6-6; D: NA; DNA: TGTGCCAGCCTGGCAGGGACCCAAGAGACCCAGTACTTC; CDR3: CASLAGTQETQYF
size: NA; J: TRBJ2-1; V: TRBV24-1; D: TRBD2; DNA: TGTGCCACCAGTGATTCGGGACTAGCGGGAGCTTACGAGCAGTTCTTC; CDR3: CATSDSGLAGAYEQFF
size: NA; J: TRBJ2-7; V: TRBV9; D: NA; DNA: TGTGCCAGCAGCGTAGAGGGGGACCCTTCCTACGAGCAGTACTTC; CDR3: CASSVEGDPSYEQYF
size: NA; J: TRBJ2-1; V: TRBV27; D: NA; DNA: TGTGCCAGCATGACCCGGGCCGATCGTAATGAGCAGTTCTTC; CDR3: CASMTRADRNEQFF